The 2 T cell receptor beta chains reported below all come from one sample, sequenced in a study of blood T cell repertoires in COVID-19. Produced via immunoSEQ multiplex PCR; TCRdb's table is partial and in-frame only. The data show a few hundred thousand clones, about 87% seen once. Input material: peripheral blood. The receptor source for this set is a man aged 55 to 69 with acute or convalescent COVID-19.

The chain combines TRBV6-5 with TRBJ2-7; TRBD1 might be the D (6 bases). Per the germline V gene, CDR1 is MNHEY and CDR2 is SVGAGI. CDR3 length equals 15 residues. The V end was cut by 6 bases, the J end by 0 bases, with 15 bases between. DNA of the CDR3: TGTGCCAGCAGCACGGACAGCTTCTTCTCCTACGAGCAGTACTTC. Translation: CASSTDSFFSYEQYF.

This sequence joins TRBV19 and TRBJ1-5; possible D gene TRBD1, 5 bases. CDR1 is LNHDA and CDR2 is SQIVND in the germline V gene (reference sequence). V lost 6 bases and J 6 bases, leaving 18 bases between the germline ends. The CDR3 totals 15 residues. The CDR3 reads CASSPRATGGQPQHF. The CDR3 bases are TGTGCCAGTAGCCCGCGTGCCACCGGGGGTCAGCCCCAGCATTTT.